The present TCR beta chain was sequenced within a study of blood T cell repertoires in COVID-19. Study-level background: Acute and convalescent COVID-19 samples came from the United States, Italy and Spain.

Germline CDR1 and CDR2: SGHRS and YFSETQ. V was clipped by 0 bases and J by 0 bases; unmatched bases: 2. The CDR3 consists of 15 residues. In the authors' workflow: Nucleated cell number was recorded as an estimate derived from reference gene primer amplification. Assay used: immunoSEQ multiplex PCR; TCRdb lists only in-frame clones, some missing. The D gene and trimming were derived from the DNA, and the V and J assignments and clone size from that table. Altogether 95,000 to 110,000 clones are present, 80% to 90% being singletons, with the ten largest covering approximately 3.7%. The sequenced sample was peripheral blood. This clonotype originated in a human donor in a cohort sampled during active COVID-19. The rearrangement joins TRBV5-1 to TRBJ1-1; 7 bases map to TRBD1. CDR3 sequence: CASSLVGQMNTEAFF. CDR3 sequence (DNA): TGCGCCAGCAGCTTGGTGGGACAGATGAACACTGAAGCTTTCTTT.